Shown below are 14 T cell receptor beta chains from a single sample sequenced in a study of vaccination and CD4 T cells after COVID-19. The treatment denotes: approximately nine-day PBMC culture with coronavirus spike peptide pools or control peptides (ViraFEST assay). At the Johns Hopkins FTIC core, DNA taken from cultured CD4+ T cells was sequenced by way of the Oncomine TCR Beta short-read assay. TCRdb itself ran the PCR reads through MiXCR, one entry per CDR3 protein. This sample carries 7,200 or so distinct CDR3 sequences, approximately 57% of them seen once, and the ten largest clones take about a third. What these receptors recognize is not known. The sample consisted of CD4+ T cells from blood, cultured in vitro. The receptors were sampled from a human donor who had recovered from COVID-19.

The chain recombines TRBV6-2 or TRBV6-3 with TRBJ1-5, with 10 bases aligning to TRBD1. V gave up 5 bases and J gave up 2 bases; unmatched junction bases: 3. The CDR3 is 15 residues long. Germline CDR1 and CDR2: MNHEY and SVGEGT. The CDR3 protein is CASSDRGRGNQPQHF. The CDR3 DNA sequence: TGTGCCAGCAGTGACAGGGGGCGAGGCAATCAGCCCCAGCATTTT.

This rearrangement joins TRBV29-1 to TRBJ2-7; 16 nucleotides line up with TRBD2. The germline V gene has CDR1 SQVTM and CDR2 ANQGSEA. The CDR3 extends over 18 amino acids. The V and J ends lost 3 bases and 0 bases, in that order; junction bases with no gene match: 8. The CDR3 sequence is CSVEGLAGGPNYSYEQYF. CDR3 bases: TGCAGCGTTGAGGGACTAGCGGGAGGGCCCAATTACTCCTACGAGCAGTACTTC.

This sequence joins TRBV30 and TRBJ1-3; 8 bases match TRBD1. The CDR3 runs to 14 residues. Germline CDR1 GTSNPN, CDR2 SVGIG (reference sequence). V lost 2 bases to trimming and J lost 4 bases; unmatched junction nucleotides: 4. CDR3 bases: TGTGCCTGGAGTCCAACAGGGGGAGGAAACACCATATATTTT. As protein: CAWSPTGGGNTIYF.

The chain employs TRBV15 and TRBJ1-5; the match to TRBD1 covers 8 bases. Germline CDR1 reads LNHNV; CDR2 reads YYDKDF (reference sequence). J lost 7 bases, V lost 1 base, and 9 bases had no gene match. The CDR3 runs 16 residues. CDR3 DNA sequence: TGTGCCACCAGCAGAGTCAGGACAGGGAGAGAGCAGCCCCAGCATTTT. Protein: CATSRVRTGREQPQHF.

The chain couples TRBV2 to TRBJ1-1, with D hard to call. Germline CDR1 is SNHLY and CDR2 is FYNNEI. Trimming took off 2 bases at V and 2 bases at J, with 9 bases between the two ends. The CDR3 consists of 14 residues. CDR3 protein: CASSEPPVNTEAFF. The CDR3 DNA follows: TGTGCCAGCAGTGAACCCCCAGTTAACACTGAAGCTTTCTTT. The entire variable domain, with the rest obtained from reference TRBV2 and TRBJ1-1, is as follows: EPEVTQTPSHQVTQMGQEVILRCVPISNHLYFYWYRQILGQKVEFLVSFYNNEISEKSEIFDDQFSVERPDGSNFTLKIRSTKLEDSAMYFCASSEPPVNTEAFFGQGTRLTVV.

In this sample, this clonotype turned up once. In nucleotides, the CDR3 is TGTGCCAGCAGTACCAGGGGAAAAGGCAATCAGCCCCAGCATTTT. Its protein is CASSTRGKGNQPQHF. V is TRBV6-1 and J is TRBJ1-5, with TRBD1 as a possible D gene (6 bases). Trimming took off 5 bases at V and 2 bases at J, with 13 bases between the two ends. Germline CDR1 reads MNHNS; CDR2 reads SASEGT. This CDR3 contains 15 residues.

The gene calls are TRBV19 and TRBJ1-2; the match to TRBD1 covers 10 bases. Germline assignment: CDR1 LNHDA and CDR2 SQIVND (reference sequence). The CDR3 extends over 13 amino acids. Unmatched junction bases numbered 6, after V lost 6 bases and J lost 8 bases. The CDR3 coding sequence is TGTGCCAGTAGCCCGACAGGGGGCAGAGGCTACACCTTC. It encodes CASSPTGGRGYTF.

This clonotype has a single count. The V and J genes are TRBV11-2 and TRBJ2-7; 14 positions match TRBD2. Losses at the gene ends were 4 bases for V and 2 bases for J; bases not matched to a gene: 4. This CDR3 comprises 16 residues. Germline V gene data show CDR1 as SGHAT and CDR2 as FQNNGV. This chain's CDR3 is CASSSGLAGGTYEQYF. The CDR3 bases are TGTGCCAGCAGCTCCGGACTAGCGGGGGGAACCTACGAGCAGTACTTC.

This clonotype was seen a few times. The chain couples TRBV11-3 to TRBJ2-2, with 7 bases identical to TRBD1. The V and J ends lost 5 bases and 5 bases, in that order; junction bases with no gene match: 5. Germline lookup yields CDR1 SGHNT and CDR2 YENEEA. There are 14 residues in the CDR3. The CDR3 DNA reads TGTGCCAGCAGCCCGAGGGGGCTTACCGGGGAGCTGTTTTTT. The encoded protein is CASSPRGLTGELFF.

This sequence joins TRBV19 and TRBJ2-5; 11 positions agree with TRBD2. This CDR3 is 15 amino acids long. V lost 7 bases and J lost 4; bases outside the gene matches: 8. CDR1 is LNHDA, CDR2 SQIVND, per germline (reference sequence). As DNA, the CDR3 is TGTGCCAGTAATAGGGGGACTAGCGGAGGAGAGACCCAGTACTTC. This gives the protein CASNRGTSGGETQYF. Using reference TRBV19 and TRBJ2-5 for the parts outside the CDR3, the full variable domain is DGGITQSPKYLFRKEGQNVTLSCEQNLNHDAMYWYRQDPGQGLRLIYYSQIVNDFQKGDIAEGYSVSREKKESFPLTVTSAQKNPTAFYLCASNRGTSGGETQYFGPGTRLLVL.

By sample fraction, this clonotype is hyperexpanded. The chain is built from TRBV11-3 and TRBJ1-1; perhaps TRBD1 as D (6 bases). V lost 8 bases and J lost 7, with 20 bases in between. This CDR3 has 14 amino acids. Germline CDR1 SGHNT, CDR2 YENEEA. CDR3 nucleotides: TGTGCCAGCCGGGACACCTCAAGTCGTAGTGAAGCTTTCTTT. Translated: CASRDTSSRSEAFF.

CDR3: CASKNDRGGQPQHF. CDR3 sequence (DNA): TGTGCCAGCAAAAATGACAGGGGGGGTCAGCCCCAGCATTTT. The gene calls are TRBV28 and TRBJ1-5; 9 positions agree with TRBD1. V lost 7 bases and J lost 6; bases outside the gene matches: 7. Germline V gene lookup returns CDR1 MDHEN and CDR2 SYDVKM. There are 14 residues in the CDR3.

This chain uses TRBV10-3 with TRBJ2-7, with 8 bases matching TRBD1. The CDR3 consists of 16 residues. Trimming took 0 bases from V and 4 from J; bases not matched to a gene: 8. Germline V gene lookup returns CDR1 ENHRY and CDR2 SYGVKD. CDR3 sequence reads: CAISESSGQGWYEQYF. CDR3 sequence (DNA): TGTGCCATCAGTGAGTCTTCTGGACAGGGATGGTACGAGCAGTACTTC.

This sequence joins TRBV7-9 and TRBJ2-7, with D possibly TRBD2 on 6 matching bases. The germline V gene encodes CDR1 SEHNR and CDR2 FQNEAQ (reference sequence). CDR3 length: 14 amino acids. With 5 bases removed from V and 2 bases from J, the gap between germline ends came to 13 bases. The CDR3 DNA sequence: TGTGCCAGCAGCACCCCGGGACTCACCTACGAGCAGTACTTC. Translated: CASSTPGLTYEQYF. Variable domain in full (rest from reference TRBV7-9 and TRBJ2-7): DTGVSQNPRHKITKRGQNVTFRCDPISEHNRLYWYRQTLGQGPEFLTYFQNEAQLEKSRLLSDRFSAERPKGSFSTLEIQRTEQGDSAMYLCASSTPGLTYEQYFGPGTRLTVT.